This record concerns one T cell receptor (beta chain) sequence. Its target is not known. The junction had 7 bases not matched to a gene; V was cut back by 6 bases and J by 10 bases. The CDR3 contains 12 residues. Germline V gene lookup returns CDR1 MNHEY and CDR2 SVGAGI. Produced via immunoSEQ multiplex PCR; TCRdb's table is partial and in-frame only. Here the sample spans under 70,000 clones, 80% to 85% being singletons. The source of the sample is a study of memory CD4+ T cells and cytomegalovirus serostatus. Whole-study context: Healthy Belgian adult donors included nine or ten CMV-positive and some 24 CMV-negative people. Findings and caveats of the study: CD4+ memory repertoires contained about 40% of the 164 reported CMV TCRbeta sequences.

Single viable CD3+CD4+CD8-CD45RO+ cells were sorted as the memory CD4+ T cells. Positive selection with CD4 microbeads enriched total CD4+ T cells. The clonotype comes from an adult in good health and CMV-seronegative. This chain connects TRBV6-5 to TRBJ1-1, with TRBD1 matching 8 bases. What was sequenced was memory CD4+ T cells from blood. The CDR3 reads CASREGTGGAFF. The CDR3 DNA is TGTGCCAGCAGGGAAGGGACAGGAGGAGCTTTCTTT.